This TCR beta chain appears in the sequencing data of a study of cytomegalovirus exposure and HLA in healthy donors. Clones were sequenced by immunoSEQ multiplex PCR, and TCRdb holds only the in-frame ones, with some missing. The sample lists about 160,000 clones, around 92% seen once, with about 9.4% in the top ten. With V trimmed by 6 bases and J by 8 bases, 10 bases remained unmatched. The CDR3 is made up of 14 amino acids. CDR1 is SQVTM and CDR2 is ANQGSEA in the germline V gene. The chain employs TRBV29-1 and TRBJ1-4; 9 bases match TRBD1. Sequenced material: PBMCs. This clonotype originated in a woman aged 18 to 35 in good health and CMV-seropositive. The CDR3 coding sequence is TGCAGCGTGGCCGGGACAGGGTTTGGGGAAAAACTGTTTTTT. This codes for CSVAGTGFGEKLFF.